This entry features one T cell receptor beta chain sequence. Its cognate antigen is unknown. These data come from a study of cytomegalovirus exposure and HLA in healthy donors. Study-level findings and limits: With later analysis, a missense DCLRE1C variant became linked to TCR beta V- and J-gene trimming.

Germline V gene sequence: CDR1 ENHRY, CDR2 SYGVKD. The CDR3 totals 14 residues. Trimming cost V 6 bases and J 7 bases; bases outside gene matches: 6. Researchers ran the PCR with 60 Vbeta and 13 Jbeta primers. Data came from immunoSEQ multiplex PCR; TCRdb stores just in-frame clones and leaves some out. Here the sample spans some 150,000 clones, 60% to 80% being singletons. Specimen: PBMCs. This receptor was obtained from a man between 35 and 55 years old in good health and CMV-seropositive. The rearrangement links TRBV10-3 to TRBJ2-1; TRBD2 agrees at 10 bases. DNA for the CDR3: TGTGCCATCAGCCCCGGGACTAGCGCTAATGAGCAGTTCTTC. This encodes CAISPGTSANEQFF.